A single sample gave rise to the 13 T cell receptor beta chains below, sequenced in a study of T cell repertoires in cytomegalovirus infection (dated by TCRdb to about 2019). Instrument used: Illumina HiSeq 1500. Through fastp at Q25 and MiXCR, TCRdb rebuilt clones from the public reads, retaining in-frame beta chains. Rows matching on CDR3 protein sequence are summarized as one entry with the most common DNA and genes. The sample includes approximately 700,000 distinct CDR3 sequences, with under 40% observed a single time. In total, the top ten clones hold 2.5% to 3.5% of the sample. Sequencing input: PBMCs. These receptor sequences come from a human donor in good health (CMV status not recorded). Some clones in this sample may be carry-over from other donors' samples.

Worth noting for this clonotype: One end of the junction does not line up with germline, which may come from a read error. This chain joins TRBV6-1 and TRBJ1-2, with D possibly matching TRBD1 (6 bases). The CDR3 covers 15 residues. From germline, CDR1 is MNHNS and CDR2 SASEGT. The CDR3 sequence: CASIEQGLRDYGYTF. Written as DNA, the CDR3 is TGTGCCAGCATTGAACAGGGCCTAAGGGACTATGGCTACACCTTC.

On this clonotype itself: A single base separates this from a much larger clone, so it may be a read error. V gene TRBV7-2 combines with J gene TRBJ1-2, with 8 bases identical to TRBD1. Germline V CDR1 and CDR2: SGHTA, FQGNSA. The CDR3 is made up of 15 amino acids. CDR3 DNA: TGTGACAGCAGCTTAGGGATGACAGGGGATAGCGGCTACACCTTC. It is translated as CDSSLGMTGDSGYTF.

The chain is built from TRBV19 and TRBJ2-7, with D hard to call. Germline CDR1 and CDR2: LNHDA and SQIVND (reference sequence). This CDR3 has 15 amino acids. Deletions cut 5 bases from V and 3 bases from J, with 17 bases between. Here the CDR3 reads CASSGVSVDSYEQYF. In DNA, the CDR3 is TGTGCCAGTAGTGGTGTTTCGGTAGATAGCTACGAGCAGTACTTC.

The chain couples TRBV10-3 to TRBJ1-1; the D is unclear. Per germline, CDR1 ENHRY and CDR2 SYGVKD. Trimming pared 7 bases from V and 1 base from J, leaving 13 bases between. The CDR3 spans 14 residues. The CDR3: CAITAARENTEAFF. DNA for the CDR3: TGTGCCATCACAGCGGCTCGGGAGAACACTGAAGCTTTCTTT.

V and J are TRBV20-1 and TRBJ2-1; 7 nucleotides agree with TRBD1. Looked up from germline, CDR1 is DFQATT and CDR2 is SNEGSKA (reference sequence). Trimming at V came to 3 bases and at J to 8 bases, leaving 10 bases not matched to a gene. The CDR3 has 14 amino acids. This chain's CDR3 is CSASLLQGLDEQFF. DNA for the CDR3: TGCAGTGCTAGCCTCCTACAGGGGTTGGATGAGCAGTTCTTC.

J is TRBJ1-1 and V is TRBV6-8; weak D call: TRBD1 (6 bases). The ends were cut back, 6 bases at V and 7 bases at J, with 9 bases in the middle. Germline V gene data show CDR1 as MNHGY and CDR2 as SAAAGT. This CDR3 region has 11 residues. Here the CDR3 reads CASRLDSEAFF. The CDR3 nucleotides are TGTGCCAGCAGGCTGGACAGTGAAGCTTTCTTT.

This rearrangement joins TRBV12-3 or TRBV12-4 to TRBJ2-1; no definite D call. CDR3 length: 14 amino acids. Trimming took off 5 bases at V and 9 bases at J, with 17 bases between the two ends. CDR3 residues: CASSKAPRSTEQFF. CDR3 nucleotides: TGTGCCAGCAGTAAGGCCCCCAGGTCTACTGAGCAGTTCTTC.

This clonotype was seen only a few times. This chain links TRBV7-2 with TRBJ2-5; 11 nucleotides align to TRBD1. Per germline, CDR1 SGHTA and CDR2 FQGNSA. The CDR3 totals 15 residues. V lost 5 bases and J lost 4; bases outside the gene matches: 6. CDR3 DNA sequence: TGTGCCAGCAGCACGGACAGGGGGCAAGTAGAGACCCAGTACTTC. Protein sequence: CASSTDRGQVETQYF.

The chain is built from TRBV20-1 and TRBJ2-5; unclear D gene. This CDR3 is built from 15 residues. Trimming cost V 4 bases and J 0 bases, with 15 bases left between them. Per the germline V gene, CDR1 is DFQATT and CDR2 is SNEGSKA (reference sequence). This CDR3 is CSAKDGHRYQETQYF. The DNA of the CDR3 is TGCAGTGCTAAGGACGGGCACCGGTACCAAGAGACCCAGTACTTC.

V usage is TRBV7-2 and J usage is TRBJ1-5, with 7 bases fitting TRBD1. J lost 1 base, V lost 5 bases, and 5 bases had no gene match. Germline assignment: CDR1 SGHTA and CDR2 FQGNSA. The CDR3 is 15 residues long. The CDR3 reads CASSRQGKSNQPQHF. CDR3 in DNA: TGTGCCAGCAGCCGACAGGGAAAGAGCAATCAGCCCCAGCATTTT.

This clonotype came up a few times. The CDR3 DNA sequence: TGTGCCAGCAGTGAAGTCCGGGACAGGTTCTACGAGCAGTACTTC. Its translation: CASSEVRDRFYEQYF. The chain carries TRBV6-1 and TRBJ2-7; 8 bases map to TRBD1. CDR3 length: 15 amino acids. Germline CDR1 is MNHNS and CDR2 is SASEGT. V was clipped by 1 base and J by 3 bases; unmatched bases: 5.

The table lists this clonotype with a few counts. The chain is built from TRBV15 and TRBJ2-7, with D perhaps being TRBD1 or TRBD2 (5 bases each). CDR3 length equals 14 residues. Germline V gene sequence: CDR1 LNHNV, CDR2 YYDKDF (reference sequence). V lost 4 bases and J lost 1, with 11 bases in between. CDR3 DNA: TGTGCCACCAGCAACCGGGACGGGTCCTACGAGCAGTACTTC. Translated, it gives CATSNRDGSYEQYF.

In its sample, this clonotype was seen a few times. The chain uses TRBV24-1 and TRBJ2-3, with 7 bases matching TRBD2. V was pared by 4 bases and J by 10 bases, with 13 bases of the junction left unmatched. The V gene's germline CDR1 is KGHDR and CDR2 SFDVKD. This CDR3 has 15 amino acids. CDR3: CATSEASGGLPAQYF. The CDR3 DNA reads as TGTGCCACCAGTGAGGCCTCGGGGGGACTCCCAGCGCAGTATTTT.